This TCR beta chain was identified during a study of cytomegalovirus exposure and HLA in healthy donors (dated by TCRdb to between 2016 and 2019). About the study as a whole: An earlier analysis of some 600 of the donors reported 276 Gb of sequence data and around 120 million unique TCR beta sequences obtained from about 170 million T cells. The T cell repertoires of several hundred subjects were profiled by immunosequencing and related to cytomegalovirus serostatus. To predict cytomegalovirus infection status, the study brought together high-throughput TCR immunosequencing, statistical association of individual TCRs with disease status, and machine learning. A later genetic analysis used genome-wide SNP genotypes for about 60% of the 666 donors, treating that subset as a discovery cohort. Rather than using new phenotypic data, the later analysis identified candidate immune exposures from TCR beta sequences and from how often those sequences occurred across donors. Of the 300 to 400 genotyped donors, about 80% fell in the genetic ancestry cluster associated with self-reported Caucasian donors. Roughly five DR-DQ haplotypes were treated as single units for association and clustering because of strong linkage in the cohort. Across around 400 genotyped donors of the cohort, an average of 235,054 unique TCR beta nucleotide sequences per donor were sequenced, and 15% to 20% of those sequences were non-productive. To study patterns of TCR occurrence, a later analysis re-analyzed previously published TCR beta repertoires from around 670 donors and added high-resolution HLA genotyping. All discovery cohort repertoires had been generated using a single sequencing platform. Besides the first cohort of approximately 670 subjects, a separate validation cohort made up of around 120 different subjects was used. HLA typing covered class I and class II loci at four-digit resolution. Donor age, sex, ethnicity and CMV serostatus were compiled together with the repertoire data. The aim of the study was to test whether cataloging public T cell receptors could identify signatures of past pathogen exposure. An earlier analysis of about 600 of the donors used high-throughput TCR beta sequencing to judge whether each TCR beta V gene segment behaved as functional or pseudogenic. An early release that covered roughly 600 HLA-typed donors contained approximately 300 gigabases of sequencing data and around 85 million unique TCR sequences. The number of donors typed differed by locus, with roughly 629-640 for A, B, C, DRB1 and DQB1, 522 for DQA1, over 600 for DPA1, and about 450 for DPB1. What the work shows at the level of the full study, not this receptor alone: Because counts were too low, more than 15 rarely observed V segments, including chromosome 9 orphons, were left out of the earlier analysis of approximately 500 of the donors. A few of the identified cytomegalovirus-associated TCR beta chains were confirmed in vitro to be specific for cytomegalovirus antigens. Because HLA typing was missing for some donors at each locus, association tests included only the typed subset. A later genetic analysis reported fewer N-insertions in productive TCRs among donors in an Asian-associated ancestry cluster than the roughly 700-donor mean. For the cohort, immune exposure information was limited to CMV serostatus. The sequencing pipeline was judged likely to have produced a cluster of highly shared sequence variants as a technical artifact. In a later analysis, HLA-associated TCR beta chains showed more clonal expansion and lower generation probabilities than non-associated chains that were equally common. Sequencing depth was assumed to be roughly uniform across donors in the presence/absence analyses, though that assumption may not hold. A further reported finding was that TCR beta sequences accurately predicted the HLA-A and HLA-B alleles for most subjects in the first cohort. Only TCR beta chains were sequenced in this cohort, and the absence of alpha or paired-chain data limited detectable features. The study gave a list of more than 150 TCR beta chains associated with cytomegalovirus. The classifier was reported to diagnose cytomegalovirus status with high specificity and sensitivity in both the original and validation cohorts. Most TCR sequences were seen in very few donors, while some public TCRs were found in many individuals. In a later analysis, the rate of TCR association differed among HLA loci, with DRB1 alleles having the most associated TCRs and HLA-C alleles having the fewest. According to a later analysis, most CMV-associated TCR beta chains appeared to be HLA-restricted, and the HLA associations seemed to be driven largely by CMV exposure. A later analysis associated roughly 17,000 TCR beta sequences with specific HLA alleles at a false discovery rate of 0.05. The 87-base-pair reads could not distinguish some IMGT-functional V segments, including TRBV6-2 and TRBV6-3, so those segments were excluded. According to a later analysis, parvovirus B19, influenza, CMV and Epstein-Barr virus appeared linked to several top co-occurrence clusters. Linkage disequilibrium might explain the correlated functional status among segregating V segments, but an unknown experimental factor could not be ruled out. In an earlier analysis of around 600 of the donors, most TCR beta V segments appeared in productive rearrangements about 87% or about 30% of the time, broadly matching IMGT annotations. A later genetic analysis associated a missense DCLRE1C variant with V-gene and J-gene trimming of TCR beta chains, and an independent cohort replicated the association. It was suggested by the authors that the approach could potentially be generalized to other disease states and immunological phenotypes. Strong co-occurrence of HLA alleles, especially DR and DQ, made assigning TCR associations to individual alleles difficult.

According to the germline V gene, CDR1 reads MNHNS and CDR2 reads SASEGT. The CDR3 measures 15 amino acids from cysteine to phenylalanine. Only the CDR3 DNA is retained, 45 bases long and in frame from the first base. For this chain, trimming is 4 bases at the V end and 5 bases at the J end, and the number of junction bases without a gene match is 6. In total, 666 healthy bone marrow donors made up the cohort. All cohort members were sampled while nominally healthy, although unrecorded immune exposures were likely present. The donor tested CMV seronegative and was one of the 352 seronegative cohort members. A peripheral blood sample was collected from each donor, and TCR beta sequencing was performed on peripheral blood mononuclear cells. The Qiagen DNeasy Blood Extraction Kit was used to extract genomic DNA from the blood cell samples. Points on this clone: Its antigen is currently not known. No much larger clone is present one base from it, and per-base qualities are unavailable.

Library construction relied on the immunoSEQ multiplex PCR assay. A mixture of 60 forward primers for TCR Vbeta segments and 13 reverse primers for TCR Jbeta segments was used in the multiplex PCR. A multiplex PCR assay on genomic DNA amplified the CDR3 region of rearranged TCR beta genes. On the Illumina HiSeq System, the amplified TCR beta libraries were sequenced as 87-base-pair reads. In the original analysis: A later analysis counted about 80 million unique TCR beta chains across the 550 to 750 repertoires, and 10 million to 11 million of these chains were shared by at least two donors. Raw reads were error-corrected and collapsed into unique sequences with a nearest-neighbor algorithm that merged closely related sequences to remove PCR and sequencing errors. V, D and J gene segments were assigned by aligning CDR3 sequences to IMGT reference sequences. For a sequence to be retained, at least a six-nucleotide match to both a V gene segment and a J gene segment was required. A rearrangement counted as productive if the CDR3 had no stop codons and remained in frame with V and J, and every other rearrangement counted as non-productive. Following IMGT convention, CDR3 was defined as the stretch from the second conserved V-encoded cysteine to the conserved J-encoded phenylalanine. Sequences without an unambiguous match to a single V gene segment were excluded from the earlier analysis of several hundred of the donors. In an earlier analysis of a few hundred of the donors, V segments were called functional above 56.7% productive rearrangements and were called segregating when the between-donor standard deviation exceeded 5%. A statistical classification framework was built to diagnose cytomegalovirus status from the catalog of TCR beta chain sequences. In a later analysis, V and J genes were assigned by comparing TCR nucleotide sequences against IMGT/GENE-DB human TR gene sequences. The TCRdist pipeline was used in a later analysis to assign CDR3 sequences and most-parsimonious VDJ recombination scenarios. A later analysis defined each TCR beta chain by its CDR3 amino acid sequence plus V-gene family, and excluded reads lacking a unique V-gene family. To address suspected cross-contamination and a sequencing artifact, a later analysis removed several hundred highly shared, low-generation-probability nucleotide sequences. In a later analysis, a clonal expansion index for each public chain was calculated from normalized within-repertoire ranks of inferred template counts. In a later analysis, generation probabilities were computed with a VDJ recombination model fitted to out-of-frame rearrangements, and the resulting probabilities were checked against IGoR. Hypergeometric tests were used in a later analysis to score TCR-TCR, TCR-HLA and TCR-CMV co-occurrence, with a repertoire-size bias correction applied to the TCR pairs. In a later analysis, false discovery rates were estimated by permuting HLA or CMV assignments 20 times. In a later analysis, co-occurring TCRs were grouped with DBSCAN, and TCRdist sequence similarity was added when clustering was performed within HLA-allele-positive subsets. Co-occurrence clustering excluded repertoires with fewer than 30,000 or more than 120,000 public chains, plus five with anomalous nucleotide sharing. TCRdb took over this immuneACCESS table, retaining in-frame rearrangements with V and J assigned. Such tables are incomplete; in checked studies, under half of the missing clones stem from an unresolved V gene, and the remainder is unexplained. The DNA was the basis for D and trimming; V, J and clone size are from that table. Counted in this sample were about 180,000 clones; 77% of them appeared once. Of the sample, roughly 1.5% falls within the top ten clones.

The chain is assembled from TRBV6-1 and TRBJ2-7, with 12 central nucleotides matching TRBD2. This sequence was found in a man between 18 and 35 years old in good health and CMV-seronegative. The sample comprised PBMCs. The base sequence is TGTGCCAGCAGTGTGACTAGCGGGAGTCCCCACGAGCAGTACTTC. It translates as CASSVTSGSPHEQYF.